Following are 19 T cell receptor beta chains from one sample sequenced in a study of blood T cells in healthy people across ages. A J-beta primer mix and a sample-barcoded 5' primer were used in a second PCR of roughly 6 to 11 cycles. One entry per CDR3 protein, called by TCRdb with MiXCR from the 5' RACE reads. The sample records around 990,000 distinct CDR3 sequences, less than 45% being singletons. The specimen sequenced was blood. These receptors were collected from a man between 18 and 35 years old in good health.

This chain links TRBV27 with TRBJ2-6, with TRBD2 as a possible D gene (5 bases). The CDR3 is 17 amino acids. The V end lost 2 bases, the J end lost 3 bases, and 14 bases lay between the germline ends. The germline gives CDR1 MNHEY, CDR2 SMNVEV (reference sequence). This CDR3 reads CASSLTVLGSGANVLTF. The CDR3 DNA follows: TGTGCCAGCAGTTTAACGGTTTTAGGGAGTGGGGCCAACGTCCTGACTTTC.

This clonotype showed up just a few times. The chain uses TRBV7-7 and TRBJ2-3; D is unclear. The CDR3 is 13 amino acids. Germline-derived CDR1 and CDR2 are SSHAT and FNYEAQ (reference sequence). The V end was cut by 2 bases, the J end by 2 bases, with 5 bases between. The CDR3 sequence: CASSLLHTDTQYF. Here the CDR3 DNA reads TGTGCCAGCAGCTTACTCCACACAGATACGCAGTATTTT.

This sequence joins TRBV29-1 and TRBJ1-2; D is unclear. CDR3 length equals 11 residues. V was clipped by 4 bases and J by 8 bases, with 11 bases between them. CDR1 is SQVTM and CDR2 is ANQGSEA in the germline V gene. The CDR3 region has the DNA TGCAGCGTTGGAAAGGTTGGCGGCTACACCTTC. Protein sequence: CSVGKVGGYTF.

The V call is TRBV4-2, the J call TRBJ1-1; D might be TRBD1 (6 bases). Germline V gene data show CDR1 as LGHNA and CDR2 as YNFKEQ. This CDR3 has 17 amino acids. Trimming pared 0 bases from V and 5 bases from J, leaving 19 bases between. The chain's CDR3 is CASSQESGYRVGTEAFF. The CDR3 DNA is TGTGCCAGCAGCCAAGAATCGGGATACAGGGTGGGGACTGAAGCTTTCTTT.

Concerning this clonotype: The junction departs from the called germline gene at one end, perhaps through a read error. V usage is TRBV4-3 and J usage is TRBJ1-2; no definite D call. This CDR3 has 14 amino acids. Germline CDR1 reads LGHNA; CDR2 reads YSLEER. CDR3 sequence reads: CASIQDRGGYGYTF. CDR3 in DNA: TGCGCCAGCATCCAAGATAGAGGCGGATATGGCTACACCTTC.

The genes are TRBV20-1 and TRBJ2-1; 11 positions match TRBD2. Germline trimming cut 0 bases from V and 4 bases from J; bases unmatched to any gene: 8. The CDR3 is 17 amino acids. Germline V gene lookup returns CDR1 DFQATT and CDR2 SNEGSKA (reference sequence). Here the CDR3 reads CSARDGALAGGYNEQFF. As DNA, the CDR3 is TGCAGTGCTAGAGATGGTGCCCTAGCGGGGGGTTACAATGAGCAGTTCTTC.

The V call is TRBV27, the J call TRBJ1-2; D ambiguous. The V end lost 6 bases, the J end lost 7 bases, and 21 bases lay between the germline ends. Germline values: CDR1 MNHEY, CDR2 SMNVEV (reference sequence). The CDR3 is made up of 15 amino acids. The CDR3 spells CASRTTTTLTSGYTF. CDR3 in DNA: TGTGCCAGCAGAACAACCACAACGTTGACCTCTGGCTACACCTTC.

This clonotype came up a few times. V and J are TRBV7-9 and TRBJ2-1; 10 bases are shared with TRBD2. Trimming at V came to 4 bases and at J to 7 bases, leaving 7 bases not matched to a gene. The V gene's germline CDR1 is SEHNR and CDR2 FQNEAQ (reference sequence). The CDR3 loop spans 15 amino acids. Here the CDR3 DNA reads TGTGCCAGCAGCTCCACTAGCGGGGAGAGAAATGAGCAGTTCTTC. It encodes CASSSTSGERNEQFF.

This clonotype came up a few times. J is TRBJ2-3 and V is TRBV12-3 or TRBV12-4; 8 bases line up with TRBD1. This CDR3 is built from 14 residues. Trimming removed 5 bases from V and 4 bases from J; junction bases left unmatched: 5. Here the CDR3 DNA reads TGTGCCAGCAGTAAGGACAGGGTGGCAGATACGCAGTATTTT. Translation: CASSKDRVADTQYF.

The rearrangement uses TRBV7-9 and TRBJ2-2; tentatively, D is TRBD1 or TRBD2 (5 bases each). Germline V CDR1 and CDR2: SEHNR, FQNEAQ (reference sequence). This CDR3 comprises 17 residues. Trimming removed 3 bases from V and 0 bases from J, with 14 bases in between. CDR3 in DNA: TGTGCCAGCAGCTTGGGCATGAGGGGCGCGAACACCGGGGAGCTGTTTTTT. Translation gives CASSLGMRGANTGELFF.

This clonotype was counted only a few times. The chain joins TRBV28 to TRBJ2-3, with D tentatively TRBD1 (6 bases). Per germline, CDR1 MDHEN and CDR2 SYDVKM. Trimming left V 5 bases short and J 2 bases short, with 17 bases between. The CDR3 is 16 residues long. The CDR3 protein is CASSPVRGFDTDTQYF. CDR3 in DNA: TGTGCCAGCAGTCCCGTAAGGGGGTTCGACACAGATACGCAGTATTTT.

The chain links TRBV2 to TRBJ1-2; 11 bases match TRBD1. Germline CDR1 reads SNHLY; CDR2 reads FYNNEI. The ends lost 4 bases at V and 5 bases at J; junction bases unmatched: 6. The CDR3 runs to 15 residues. The CDR3 here is CASSVRWDRGYGYTF. In nucleotides, the CDR3 is TGTGCCAGCAGTGTTCGGTGGGACAGGGGGTATGGCTACACCTTC.

V usage is TRBV2 and J usage is TRBJ2-5; 9 bases match TRBD1. This CDR3 has 13 amino acids. After removal of 6 bases from V and 11 bases from J, the junction contained 10 bases not matched to a gene. Germline CDR1 reads SNHLY; CDR2 reads FYNNEI. CDR3 loop: CASSPTGGGKQYF. The CDR3 DNA follows: TGTGCCAGCAGCCCTACAGGGGGCGGAAAGCAGTACTTC.

This clonotype was observed many times. The J gene is TRBJ2-3, the V gene TRBV29-1; weak D call: TRBD1 (5 bases). CDR1 SQVTM and CDR2 ANQGSEA come from the germline V gene. V was shortened by 6 bases and J by 6 bases, with 10 bases between the two germline ends. The CDR3 runs 11 residues. The CDR3 region has the DNA TGCAGCGTCCTAAAGGGGGATACGCAGTATTTT. The encoded protein is CSVLKGDTQYF.

The rearrangement joins TRBV5-1 to TRBJ2-7, with D perhaps TRBD1 (6 bases). The CDR3 has 16 residues. In germline, CDR1 is SGHRS, CDR2 YFSETQ. The V gene lost 2 bases and the J gene lost 4 bases, with 19 bases spanning the gap. CDR3 region: CASSLGDTNPAYEQYF. The DNA for the CDR3 is TGCGCCAGCAGCTTAGGGGACACCAATCCCGCGTACGAGCAGTACTTC.

The chain joins TRBV5-1 to TRBJ2-5; perhaps TRBD1 as D (6 bases). The CDR3 totals 14 residues. Germline V gene sequence: CDR1 SGHRS, CDR2 YFSETQ. The germline V and J ends were trimmed by 2 bases and 5 bases, with 13 bases remaining between them. CDR3 nucleotide sequence: TGCGCCAGCAGCTTCTCGGACAGCGAGGAGACCCAGTACTTC. Its protein is CASSFSDSEETQYF.

This chain joins TRBV4-2 and TRBJ2-3, with D tentatively TRBD2 (5 bases). V lost 0 bases and J lost 2, with 9 bases in between. The CDR3 contains 15 residues. Per the germline V gene, CDR1 is LGHNA and CDR2 is YNFKEQ. CDR3 bases: TGTGCCAGCAGCCAAGATGGCGGGCACACAGATACGCAGTATTTT. It specifies CASSQDGGHTDTQYF.

This clonotype occurred a few times. This chain uses TRBV7-9 with TRBJ2-1; either TRBD1 or TRBD2 may fit D (5 bases each). Germline lookup yields CDR1 SEHNR and CDR2 FQNEAQ (reference sequence). CDR3 size: 15 residues. Trimming took off 5 bases at V and 3 bases at J, with 14 bases between the two ends. In nucleotides, the CDR3 is TGTGCCAGCAGCCCCGCCGGGACGGTCTACAATGAGCAGTTCTTC. The encoded protein is CASSPAGTVYNEQFF.

The chain employs TRBV11-2 and TRBJ1-1; D may be TRBD1 (6 bases). This CDR3 contains 17 residues. From germline, CDR1 is SGHAT and CDR2 FQNNGV. V shed 3 bases and J shed 5 bases, with 22 bases lying between them. CDR3 protein: CASSLEGRTDFGTEAFF. CDR3 nucleotide sequence: TGTGCCAGCAGCTTGGAGGGGAGGACAGATTTCGGGACTGAAGCTTTCTTT.